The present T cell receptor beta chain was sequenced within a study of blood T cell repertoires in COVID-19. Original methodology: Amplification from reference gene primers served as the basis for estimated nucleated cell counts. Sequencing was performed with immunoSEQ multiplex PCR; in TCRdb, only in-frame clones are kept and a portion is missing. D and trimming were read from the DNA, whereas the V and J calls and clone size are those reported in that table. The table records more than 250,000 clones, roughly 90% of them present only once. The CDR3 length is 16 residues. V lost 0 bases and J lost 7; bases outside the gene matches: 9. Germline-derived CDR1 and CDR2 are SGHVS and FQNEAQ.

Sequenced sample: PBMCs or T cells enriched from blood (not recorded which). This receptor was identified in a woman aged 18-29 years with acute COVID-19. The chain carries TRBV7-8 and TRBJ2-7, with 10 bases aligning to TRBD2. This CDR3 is CASSLAGSGRAREQYF. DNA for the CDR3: TGTGCCAGCAGCTTAGCCGGCAGCGGGAGGGCGAGGGAGCAGTACTTC.